A single sample is the source of the 13 T cell receptor beta chains below, sequenced in a study of shared T cell receptors in the human thymus. The table came from immunoSEQ multiplex PCR; TCRdb's copy has only in-frame clones and leaves some out. Of some 660,000 clones listed, 87% are singletons. These data also featured in a second study, about human thymus T cells.

Specimen: thymocytes. The receptors originated from a boy under three years old with a congenital heart defect.

This chain links TRBV27 with TRBJ2-2; 8 bases are a match to TRBD1. V lost 4 bases, J lost 3 bases, and 10 bases stayed unmatched. The CDR3 contains 17 residues. Germline assignment: CDR1 MNHEY and CDR2 SMNVEV (reference sequence). The DNA for the CDR3 is TGTGCCAGCAGTTGGCGACAGGACAGGGATGACACCGGGGAGCTGTTTTTT. Its protein is CASSWRQDRDDTGELFF.

This chain connects TRBV7-2 to TRBJ2-3, with 11 positions matching TRBD2. The V and J ends lost 1 base and 2 bases, in that order; junction bases with no gene match: 2. CDR3 length: 16 amino acids. In germline, CDR1 is SGHTA, CDR2 FQGNSA. The CDR3 loop reads CASSLELAGDTDTQYF. DNA of the CDR3: TGTGCCAGCAGCTTAGAACTAGCGGGGGACACAGATACGCAGTATTTT.

The chain combines TRBV5-1 with TRBJ1-1; D is possibly TRBD1 (6 bases). Trimming removed 4 bases at V and 0 bases at J, with 13 bases between. Germline loops: CDR1 SGHRS, CDR2 YFSETQ. CDR3 size: 15 residues. Here the CDR3 DNA reads TGCGCCAGCAGCAGGGGGTCCAACATGAACACTGAAGCTTTCTTT. Its translation: CASSRGSNMNTEAFF.

The V call is TRBV5-3, the J call TRBJ1-1, with TRBD1 as a possible D gene (5 bases). TRBV5-3 is reported as an ORF; its role is uncertain. V was trimmed by 8 bases and J by 5 bases, leaving 19 bases between them. CDR3 length: 14 amino acids. CDR3 coding DNA: TGTGCCAGGGCCCCCGGTGCAGGGTTAACTGAAGCTTTCTTT. It specifies CARAPGAGLTEAFF.

The table lists this clone with a count of one. The chain employs TRBV19 and TRBJ1-5, with a weak D call TRBD1 (5 bases). This CDR3 has 16 amino acids. Germline CDR1 is LNHDA and CDR2 is SQIVND (reference sequence). V lost 6 bases to trimming and J lost 0 bases, with 15 bases between them. This CDR3 is CASSPREAYSNQPQHF. CDR3 DNA: TGTGCCAGTAGCCCCAGGGAGGCGTATAGCAATCAGCCCCAGCATTTT.

This chain links TRBV19 with TRBJ2-5, with 12 bases aligning to TRBD2. V trimming: 8 bases; J trimming: 2 bases; junction bases outside the gene matches: 9. CDR3 length equals 16 residues. CDR1 and CDR2 from the germline V gene are LNHDA and SQIVND (reference sequence). CDR3 nucleotide sequence: TGTGCCAGTGGGACTAGCGGGTCCCGGCTACAAGAGACCCAGTACTTC. Amino acid sequence: CASGTSGSRLQETQYF.

The CDR3: CASSPLAGRDSYNEQFF. The DNA of the CDR3 is TGCGCCAGCAGCCCGCTAGCGGGGCGAGACTCCTACAATGAGCAGTTCTTC. V and J are TRBV4-3 and TRBJ2-1; 9 bases are a match to TRBD2. Germline V CDR1 and CDR2: LGHNA, YSLEER. This CDR3 has 17 amino acids. J gave up 0 bases and V 4 bases, and 7 bases lay outside the gene matches.

This chain connects TRBV2 to TRBJ2-1, with 7 positions matching TRBD2. CDR3 size: 13 residues. With V trimmed by 8 bases and J by 5 bases, 6 bases remained unmatched. Germline V gene data show CDR1 as SNHLY and CDR2 as FYNNEI. CDR3 in amino acids: CASLGRENNEQFF. Here the CDR3 DNA reads TGTGCCAGCCTAGGGCGGGAGAACAATGAGCAGTTCTTC. Together with reference TRBV2 and TRBJ2-1, the CDR3 gives the full variable domain: EPEVTQTPSHQVTQMGQEVILRCVPISNHLYFYWYRQILGQKVEFLVSFYNNEISEKSEIFDDQFSVERPDGSNFTLKIRSTKLEDSAMYFCASLGRENNEQFFGPGTRLTVL.

The rearrangement links TRBV19 to TRBJ1-5; a possible D gene is TRBD1 (6 bases). The CDR3 length is 16 residues. V was trimmed by 1 base and J by 6 bases, leaving 16 bases between them. The germline V gene encodes CDR1 LNHDA and CDR2 SQIVND (reference sequence). CDR3 nucleotide sequence: TGTGCCAGTAGTATAGTATCCAGGGGAGAAACTCAGCCCCAGCATTTT. It specifies CASSIVSRGETQPQHF.

The chain has TRBV11-2 and TRBJ2-7; no clear D. The CDR3 length is 14 residues. The V gene's germline CDR1 is SGHAT and CDR2 FQNNGV. Between the trimmed V and J ends, which lost 2 bases and 0 bases, there was a span of 8 bases. The CDR3 region has the DNA TGTGCCAGCAGCTTACAGATTACCTCCTACGAGCAGTACTTC. It encodes CASSLQITSYEQYF.

The chain recombines TRBV7-2 with TRBJ2-3, with 9 positions matching TRBD2. Germline CDR1 and CDR2: SGHTA and FQGNSA. This CDR3 region has 16 residues. V shed 1 base and J 0 bases; nucleotides not matched to a gene: 2. This CDR3 is CASSLEGTSSTDTQYF. In DNA form, the CDR3 reads TGTGCCAGCAGCTTAGAAGGGACTAGCAGCACAGATACGCAGTATTTT.

V usage is TRBV2 and J usage is TRBJ1-6, with 8 bases that match TRBD1. Germline V lookup: CDR1 SNHLY, CDR2 FYNNEI. CDR3 length equals 18 residues. Losses at the gene ends were 7 bases for V and 0 bases for J; bases not matched to a gene: 11. The CDR3: CASIEGGTGGSYNSPLHF. Here the CDR3 DNA reads TGTGCCAGCATCGAAGGGGGCACAGGGGGCTCCTATAATTCACCCCTCCACTTT.

To note about this clone: The same CDR3 arises from other DNA sequences in this sample as well. This chain connects TRBV27 to TRBJ1-1; TRBD1 agrees at 7 bases. V dropped 2 bases and J dropped 1; count of bases not matched to a gene: 1. The germline V gene has CDR1 MNHEY and CDR2 SMNVEV (reference sequence). The CDR3 covers 14 residues. CDR3 sequence: CASSLTGANTEAFF. Written as DNA, the CDR3 is TGTGCCAGCAGTTTAACAGGGGCGAACACTGAAGCTTTCTTT.